This entry concerns a single T cell receptor (beta chain). In the original processing: Estimation of nucleated cell counts relied on the amplification of reference gene primers. The repertoire was sequenced with immunoSEQ multiplex PCR; TCRdb's copy has only in-frame clones and lacks some. For V, J and clone size, that table is used; D and trimming come from the DNA. The sample lists tens of thousands of clones; 85% were seen once. This entry belongs to a study of blood T cell repertoires in COVID-19. In the study overall: The United States, Italy and Spain provided the acute and convalescent COVID-19 samples. PBMCs, B-cell-depleted T cells, or T cells were the source of the cDNA or gDNA that made up the material.

Trimming cost V 2 bases and J 0 bases, with 9 bases left between them. The CDR3 length is 15 residues. Germline V gene data show CDR1 as SGHTA and CDR2 as FQGTGA. V is TRBV7-3 and J is TRBJ2-3, with D perhaps TRBD1 (5 bases). The receptor's source is a human donor in a cohort sampled during active COVID-19. The material sequenced was peripheral blood. CDR3 region: CASSLWGESTDTQYF. DNA of the CDR3: TGTGCCAGCAGCTTATGGGGCGAGAGCACAGATACGCAGTATTTT.